The TCR beta chain described here comes from a study of cytomegalovirus exposure and HLA in healthy donors. Study overall: Of the donors genotyped, approximately 400 in all, about 80% fell in the Caucasian-associated ancestry cluster.

CDR1 is SGHAT, CDR2 FQNNGV, per germline. Trimming cost V 5 bases and J 3 bases, with 4 bases left between them. The CDR3 extends over 11 amino acids. PCR employed 60 Vbeta and 13 Jbeta primers. Sequenced by immunoSEQ multiplex PCR; TCRdb stores in-frame clones only, minus some. This table holds approximately 160,000 clones, about three quarters found once. This TCR derives from a woman between 45 and 65 years old in good health and CMV-seropositive. The sample comprised PBMCs. The J gene is TRBJ1-1, the V gene TRBV11-2; D unclear. The CDR3 loop is CASSPYTEAFF. As DNA, the CDR3 is TGTGCCAGCAGCCCCTACACTGAAGCTTTCTTT.